The rows below give T cell receptor beta chains drawn from one sample of a study of blood T cell repertoires in COVID-19. Method: immunoSEQ multiplex PCR; TCRdb's copy keeps in-frame clones and lacks some. The top ten hold approximately 2.9% of the sample, which has about half a million clones, 80% to 90% seen once. Specimen: peripheral blood. The receptor set was obtained from a human donor in a cohort sampled during active COVID-19. Both conserved end residues are part of each CDR3. A D gene is named only where the DNA matches it firmly.

V: TRBV5-1
J: TRBJ2-1
D: TRBD2
DNA: TGCGCCAGCAGCCCTTCTCCTAGCGGGAACAATGAGCAGTTCTTC
CDR3: CASSPSPSGNNEQFF

V: TRBV19
J: TRBJ1-2
D: NA
DNA: TGTGCCAGTAGTGCAGGGGATCCGGGATATGGCTACACCTTC
CDR3: CASSAGDPGYGYTF

V: TRBV7-2
J: TRBJ2-5
D: NA
DNA: TGTGCCAGCAGCTTAGCGCTCCAGAGCGGAACCCACTGGGAGACCCAGTACTTC
CDR3: CASSLALQSGTHWETQYF

V: TRBV29-1
J: TRBJ2-7
D: TRBD1
DNA: TGCAGCGTCGGCGCCGGGACAGGGGGTGGAGAGCAGTACTTC
CDR3: CSVGAGTGGGEQYF

V: TRBV28
J: TRBJ1-3
D: NA
DNA: TGTGCCAGCGTCCACAGGGAGGGAAGAAACACCATATATTTT
CDR3: CASVHREGRNTIYF

V: TRBV6-4
J: TRBJ2-7
D: TRBD2
DNA: TGTGCCAGCAGTGCAAACGGGAGGGCCGGCTACGAGCAGTACTTC
CDR3: CASSANGRAGYEQYF

V: TRBV29-1
J: TRBJ1-5
D: TRBD1
DNA: TGCAGCGTTGGGGGCAGGGGGAGCAATCAGCCCCAGCATTTT
CDR3: CSVGGRGSNQPQHF

V: TRBV30
J: TRBJ1-4
D: NA
DNA: TGTGCCTGGAGTCTCGGGAGCACTAATGAAAAACTGTTTTTT
CDR3: CAWSLGSTNEKLFF

V: TRBV28
J: TRBJ2-7
D: TRBD2
DNA: TGTGCCAGTAGAGACGAGCGGGGAATCTCCTACGAGCAGTACTTC
CDR3: CASRDERGISYEQYF

V: TRBV7-2
J: TRBJ1-3
D: TRBD1
DNA: TGTGCCAGCAGCTCGGGTGGGACAGGGGGCGGAAACACCATATATTTT
CDR3: CASSSGGTGGGNTIYF

V: TRBV27
J: TRBJ2-7
D: TRBD2
DNA: TGTGCCAGCAGCTCAGCTAGCGGGAGGTTAGGCTCCTACGAGCAGTACTTC
CDR3: CASSSASGRLGSYEQYF

V: TRBV12-3/TRBV12-4
J: TRBJ1-1
D: NA
DNA: TGTGCCAGCACTGGGGGGGGCGTCACTGAAGCTTTCTTT
CDR3: CASTGGGVTEAFF

V: TRBV7-2
J: TRBJ1-5
D: TRBD1
DNA: TGTGCCAGCAGCCTGAATATCCGGGACAGGGGGAATCAGCCCCAGCATTTT
CDR3: CASSLNIRDRGNQPQHF

V: TRBV10-3
J: TRBJ2-7
D: NA
DNA: TGTGCCATCAGTGTAGGGGCATCCTACGAGCAGTACTTC
CDR3: CAISVGASYEQYF

V: TRBV29-1
J: TRBJ2-7
D: TRBD2
DNA: TGCAGCGCTACCTTACTAGCGGGGGGCTCCTACGAGCAGTACTTC
CDR3: CSATLLAGGSYEQYF

V: TRBV7-2
J: TRBJ2-1
D: TRBD1
DNA: TGTGCCAGCAGCTTAGTGGGACAGGGGAGCTCCTACAATGAGCAGTTCTTC
CDR3: CASSLVGQGSSYNEQFF

V: TRBV2
J: TRBJ1-1
D: NA
DNA: TGTGCCAGTGGGTGGGGGGCTGAAGCTTTCTTT
CDR3: CASGWGAEAFF

V: TRBV6-5
J: TRBJ2-7
D: TRBD2
DNA: TGTGCCAGCAGACAAGGACTAGCGGGATCCTACGAGCAGTACTTC
CDR3: CASRQGLAGSYEQYF

V: TRBV7-8
J: TRBJ1-5
D: NA
DNA: TGTGCCAGCAGCTCCTTAAACAGGGAAGGGGGTGAGCCCCAGCATTTT
CDR3: CASSSLNREGGEPQHF